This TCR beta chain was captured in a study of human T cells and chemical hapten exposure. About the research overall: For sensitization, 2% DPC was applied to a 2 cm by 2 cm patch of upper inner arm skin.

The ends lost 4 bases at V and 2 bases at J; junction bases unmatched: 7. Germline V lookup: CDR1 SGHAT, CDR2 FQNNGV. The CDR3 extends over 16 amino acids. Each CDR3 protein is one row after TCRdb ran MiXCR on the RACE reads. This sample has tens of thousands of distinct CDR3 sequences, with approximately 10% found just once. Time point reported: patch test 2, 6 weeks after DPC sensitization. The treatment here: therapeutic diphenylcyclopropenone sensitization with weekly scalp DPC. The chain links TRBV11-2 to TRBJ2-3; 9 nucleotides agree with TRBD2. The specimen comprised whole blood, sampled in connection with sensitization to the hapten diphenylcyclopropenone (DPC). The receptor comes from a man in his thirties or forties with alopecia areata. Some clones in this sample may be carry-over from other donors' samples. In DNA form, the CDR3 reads TGTGCCAGCAGCTGGAGCTCTAGCGGGAACACAGATACGCAGTATTTT. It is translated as CASSWSSSGNTDTQYF.